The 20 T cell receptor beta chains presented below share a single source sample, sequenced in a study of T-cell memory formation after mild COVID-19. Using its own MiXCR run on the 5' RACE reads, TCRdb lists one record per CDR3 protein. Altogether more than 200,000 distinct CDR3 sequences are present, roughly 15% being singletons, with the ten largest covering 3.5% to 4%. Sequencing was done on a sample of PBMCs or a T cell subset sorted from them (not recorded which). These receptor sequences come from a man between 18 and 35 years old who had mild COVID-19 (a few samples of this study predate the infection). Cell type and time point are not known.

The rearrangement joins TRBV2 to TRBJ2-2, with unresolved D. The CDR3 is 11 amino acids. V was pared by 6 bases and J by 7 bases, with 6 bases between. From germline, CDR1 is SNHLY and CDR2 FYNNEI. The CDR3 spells CASSLRGELFF. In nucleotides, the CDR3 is TGTGCCAGCAGCCTTCGCGGGGAGCTGTTTTTT.

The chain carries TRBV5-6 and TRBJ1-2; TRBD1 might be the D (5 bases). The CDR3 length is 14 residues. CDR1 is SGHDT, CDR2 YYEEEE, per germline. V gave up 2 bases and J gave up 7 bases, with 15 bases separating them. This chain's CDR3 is CASSFGAAFGGYTF. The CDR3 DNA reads TGTGCCAGCAGCTTCGGGGCAGCCTTTGGTGGCTACACCTTC.

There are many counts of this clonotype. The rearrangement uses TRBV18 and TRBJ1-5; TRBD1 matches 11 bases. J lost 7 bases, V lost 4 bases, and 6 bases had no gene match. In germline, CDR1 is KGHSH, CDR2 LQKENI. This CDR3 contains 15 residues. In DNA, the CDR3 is TGTGCCAGCTCACTGGACAGGGGGCATCAACAGCCCCAGCATTTT. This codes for CASSLDRGHQQPQHF.

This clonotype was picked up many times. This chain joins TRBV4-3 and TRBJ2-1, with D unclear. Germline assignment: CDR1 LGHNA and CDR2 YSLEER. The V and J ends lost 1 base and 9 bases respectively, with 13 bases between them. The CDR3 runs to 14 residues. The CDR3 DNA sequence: TGCGCCAGCAGCCAAGTAGGTTGGGGAAGTGAGCAGTTCTTC. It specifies CASSQVGWGSEQFF.

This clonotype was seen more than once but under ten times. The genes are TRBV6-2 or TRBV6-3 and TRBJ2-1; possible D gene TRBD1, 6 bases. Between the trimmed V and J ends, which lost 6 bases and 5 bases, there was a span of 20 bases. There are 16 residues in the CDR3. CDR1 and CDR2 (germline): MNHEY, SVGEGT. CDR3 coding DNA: TGTGCCAGCAGCTCGGGACATTGGGCTGTTCACAATGAGCAGTTCTTC. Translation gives CASSSGHWAVHNEQFF.

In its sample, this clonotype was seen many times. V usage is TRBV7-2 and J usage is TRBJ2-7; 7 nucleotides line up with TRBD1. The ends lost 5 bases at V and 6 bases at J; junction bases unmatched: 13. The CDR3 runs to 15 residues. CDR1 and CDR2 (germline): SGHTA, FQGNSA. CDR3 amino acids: CASSPDGTDLREQYF. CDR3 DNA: TGTGCCAGCAGCCCGGACGGGACAGACCTACGCGAGCAGTACTTC.

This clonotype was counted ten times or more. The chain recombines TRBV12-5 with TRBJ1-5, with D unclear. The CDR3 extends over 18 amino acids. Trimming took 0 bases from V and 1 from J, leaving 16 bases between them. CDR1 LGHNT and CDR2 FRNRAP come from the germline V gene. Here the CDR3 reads CASGLVYKGQDSNQPQHF. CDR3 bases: TGTGCTAGTGGTTTGGTATATAAGGGTCAGGACAGCAATCAGCCCCAGCATTTT.

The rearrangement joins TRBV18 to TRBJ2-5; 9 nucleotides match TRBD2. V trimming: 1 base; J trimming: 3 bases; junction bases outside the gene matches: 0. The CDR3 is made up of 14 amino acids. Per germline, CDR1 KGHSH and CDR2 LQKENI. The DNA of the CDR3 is TGTGCCAGCTCACCACTAGCGGGGGAAGAGACCCAGTACTTC. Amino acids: CASSPLAGEETQYF. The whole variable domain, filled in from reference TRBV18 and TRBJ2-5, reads NAGVMQNPRHLVRRRGQEARLRCSPMKGHSHVYWYRQLPEEGLKFMVYLQKENIIDESGMPKERFSAEFPKEGPSILRIQQVVRGDSAAYFCASSPLAGEETQYFGPGTRLLVL.

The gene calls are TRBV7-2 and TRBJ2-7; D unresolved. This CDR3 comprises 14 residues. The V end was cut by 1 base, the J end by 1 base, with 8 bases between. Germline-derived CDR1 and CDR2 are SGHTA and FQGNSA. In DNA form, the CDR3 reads TGTGCCAGCAGCTTAGGCTCCGGTTCCTACGAGCAGTACGTC. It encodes CASSLGSGSYEQYV.

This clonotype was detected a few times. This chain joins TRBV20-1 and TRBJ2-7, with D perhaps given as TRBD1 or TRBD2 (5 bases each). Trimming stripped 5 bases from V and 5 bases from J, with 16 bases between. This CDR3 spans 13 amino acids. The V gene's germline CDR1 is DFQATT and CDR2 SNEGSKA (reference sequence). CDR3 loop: CSAGDPRADEQYF. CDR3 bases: TGCAGTGCTGGGGACCCCCGCGCCGACGAGCAGTACTTC.

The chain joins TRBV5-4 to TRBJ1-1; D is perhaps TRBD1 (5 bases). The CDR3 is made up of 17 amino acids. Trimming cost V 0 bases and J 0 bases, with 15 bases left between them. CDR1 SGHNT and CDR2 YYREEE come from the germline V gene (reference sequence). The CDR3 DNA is TGTGCCAGCAGCTTGGCCGCGGGGCGATTCATGAACACTGAAGCTTTCTTT. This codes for CASSLAAGRFMNTEAFF.

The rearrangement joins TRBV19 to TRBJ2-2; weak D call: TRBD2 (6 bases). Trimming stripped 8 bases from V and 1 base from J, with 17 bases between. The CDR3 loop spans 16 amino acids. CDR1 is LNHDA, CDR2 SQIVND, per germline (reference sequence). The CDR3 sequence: CASDPGLRGNTGELFF. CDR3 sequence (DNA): TGTGCCAGTGATCCGGGACTGAGAGGGAACACCGGGGAGCTGTTTTTT.

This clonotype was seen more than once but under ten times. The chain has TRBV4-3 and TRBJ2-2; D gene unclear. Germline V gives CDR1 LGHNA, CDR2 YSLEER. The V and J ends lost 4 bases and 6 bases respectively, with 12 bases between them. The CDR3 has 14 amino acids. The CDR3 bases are TGCGCCAGCAGCCTCTCTCTAGTGGCCGGGGAGCTGTTTTTT. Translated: CASSLSLVAGELFF.

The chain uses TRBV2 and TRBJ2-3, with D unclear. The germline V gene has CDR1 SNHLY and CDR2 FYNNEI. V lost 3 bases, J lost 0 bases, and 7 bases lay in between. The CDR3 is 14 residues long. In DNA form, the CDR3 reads TGTGCCAGCAGTGAGACCGTTAGCACAGATACGCAGTATTTT. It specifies CASSETVSTDTQYF.

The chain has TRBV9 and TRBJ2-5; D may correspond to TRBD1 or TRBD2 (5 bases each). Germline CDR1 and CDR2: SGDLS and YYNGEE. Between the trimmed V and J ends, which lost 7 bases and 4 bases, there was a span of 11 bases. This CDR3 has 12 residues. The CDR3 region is CASSGRRETQYF. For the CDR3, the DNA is TGTGCCAGCTCGGGACGGAGAGAGACCCAGTACTTC.

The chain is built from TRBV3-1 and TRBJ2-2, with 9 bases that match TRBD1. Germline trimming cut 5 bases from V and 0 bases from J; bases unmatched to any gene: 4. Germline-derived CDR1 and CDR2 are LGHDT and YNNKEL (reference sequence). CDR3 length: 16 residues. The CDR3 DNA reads TGTGCCAGCAGCTACCGGACAGGGGCGAACACCGGGGAGCTGTTTTTT. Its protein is CASSYRTGANTGELFF.

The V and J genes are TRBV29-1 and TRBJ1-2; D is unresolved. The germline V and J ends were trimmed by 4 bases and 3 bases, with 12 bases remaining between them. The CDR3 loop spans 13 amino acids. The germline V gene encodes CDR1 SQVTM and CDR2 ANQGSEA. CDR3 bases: TGCAGCGTTGCTAGTGGGCTTGACTATGGCTACACCTTC. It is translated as CSVASGLDYGYTF. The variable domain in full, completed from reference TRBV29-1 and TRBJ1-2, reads SAVISQKPSRDICQRGTSLTIQCQVDSQVTMMFWYRQQPGQSLTLIATANQGSEATYESGFVIDKFPISRPNLTFSTLTVSNMSPEDSSIYLCSVASGLDYGYTFGSGTRLTVV.

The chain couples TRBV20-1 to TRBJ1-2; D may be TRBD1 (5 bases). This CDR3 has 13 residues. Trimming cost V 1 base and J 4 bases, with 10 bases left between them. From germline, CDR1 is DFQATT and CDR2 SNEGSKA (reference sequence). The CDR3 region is CSARVAGIYGYTF. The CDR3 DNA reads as TGCAGTGCTAGAGTGGCAGGGATCTATGGCTACACCTTC.

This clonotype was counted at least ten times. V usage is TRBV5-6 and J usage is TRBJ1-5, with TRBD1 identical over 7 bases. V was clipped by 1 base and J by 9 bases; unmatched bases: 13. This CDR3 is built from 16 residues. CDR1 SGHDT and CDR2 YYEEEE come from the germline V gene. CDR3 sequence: CASSLYVGRGERPQHF. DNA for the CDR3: TGTGCCAGCAGCTTGTATGTAGGCAGGGGGGAACGGCCCCAGCATTTT.

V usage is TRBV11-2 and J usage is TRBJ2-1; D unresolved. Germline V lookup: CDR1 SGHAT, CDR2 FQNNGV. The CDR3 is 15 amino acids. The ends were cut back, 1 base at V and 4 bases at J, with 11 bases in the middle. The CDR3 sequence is CASSLGWGSYNEQFF. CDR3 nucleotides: TGTGCCAGCAGCTTAGGGTGGGGTTCTTACAATGAGCAGTTCTTC.